Listed below are T cell receptor beta chains from one sample, sequenced in a study of blood T cell repertoires in COVID-19. Generated by immunoSEQ multiplex PCR, the TCRdb table keeps only in-frame clones and is missing some. Here the sample spans about 430,000 clones, approximately 90% being singletons. The sequenced sample was PBMCs or T cells enriched from blood (not recorded which). Source of these receptors: a man younger than 40 who had recovered from COVID-19. Each CDR3 is given without its conserved first and last residue.

TRBV7-9 | ASSPGGGEGTEAF
TRBV5-1 | ASGRQGNHEQY
TRBV30 | AWERNTEAF
TRBV19 | ASSIASGTYEQY
TRBV28 | ASSPPGEAFTGEQF
TRBV5-1 | ASSLVSGGNQPQH
TRBV7-9 | ASSFSRSDQPQH
TRBV5-1 | ASSLQDAGETQY
TRBV15 | ATSAYTGGYT
TRBV27 | ASRDRVETQY
TRBV6-5 | ASSSGDSGANVLT
TRBV11-3 | ASSPGAGALTDTQY
TRBV5-6 | ASSPMGGEETQY
TRBV6-1 | ASSDRVLAKNIQY
TRBV5-1 | ASSWTGLAVYEQY
TRBV11-2 | ASSFRGNTGELF
TRBV5-6 | ASSRDRGNSPLH
TRBV15 | ATSRGAGYEQY
TRBV11-2 | ASSLGLGQGNEKLF
TRBV15 | ATSRDYLGGGSDGYT
TRBV27 | ASRTGSSGLYGYT
TRBV19 | ASSEGTGTGYYEQY